Listed here are 3 T cell receptor beta chains from one sample, sequenced in a study of OX40 agonist ivuxolimab in advanced cancers. Libraries were prepared by immunoSEQ multiplex PCR; TCRdb keeps only in-frame clonotypes and omits some of them. The data contain about 84,000 clones, approximately 95% of them seen just once; the ten biggest clones take up approximately 10%. The sequencing here drew on CD4+ or CD8+ T cells sorted from blood, taken in a trial of the OX40 agonist ivuxolimab. The source is an adult with an advanced solid tumor such as melanoma, head and neck, liver or kidney cancer.

The chain joins TRBV6-5 to TRBJ1-2; D is uncertain. CDR1 is MNHEY, CDR2 SVGAGI, per germline. The CDR3 consists of 14 residues. V was pared by 2 bases and J by 0 bases, with 7 bases between. CDR3: CASSYNPPNYGYTF. The CDR3 DNA is TGTGCCAGCAGTTACAATCCACCTAACTATGGCTACACCTTC.

The rearrangement joins TRBV4-3 to TRBJ2-1; 8 nucleotides match TRBD2. V gave up 0 bases and J gave up 0 bases; unmatched junction bases: 13. The CDR3 runs 20 residues. Germline lookup yields CDR1 LGHNA and CDR2 YSLEER. The CDR3 sequence: CASSQDPTSGGPSSYNEQFF. The CDR3, as DNA: TGCGCCAGCAGCCAAGATCCCACTAGCGGAGGGCCTAGCTCCTACAATGAGCAGTTCTTC.

V is TRBV7-9 and J is TRBJ2-5; 9 nucleotides agree with TRBD1. CDR3 length equals 16 residues. V shed 0 bases and J 5 bases; nucleotides not matched to a gene: 7. In germline, CDR1 is SEHNR, CDR2 FQNEAQ (reference sequence). For the CDR3, the DNA is TGTGCCAGCAGCTTAGCGGACAGGGGAAGGTTGGAGACCCAGTACTTC. Its translation: CASSLADRGRLETQYF.